This TCR beta chain was profiled in a study of T cell repertoires in cytomegalovirus infection. Study-wide results and caveats: Dominating the ex vivo response were TCR beta clonotypes that were CMV-specific and HLA-C-restricted.

CDR3 length equals 14 residues. Germline values: CDR1 SGHDT, CDR2 YYEEEE. V trimming: 4 bases; J trimming: 13 bases; junction bases outside the gene matches: 10. Each CDR3 protein gets one entry after TCRdb re-called the reads with MiXCR. The repertoire holds about 83,000 distinct CDR3 sequences, with approximately 45% as singletons. This clonotype came up a few times. Its antigen remains unidentified. Sequences were derived from CD8+ T cells from cultured PBMCs, sampled from culture after CMV antigen stimulation. The source is a human donor in good health (CMV status not recorded). Some clones in this sample may be carry-over from other donors' samples. The chain carries TRBV5-6 and TRBJ1-6, with 8 bases matching TRBD1. In DNA, the CDR3 is TGTGCCAGCAGCATTTGGACAGGGAGCAGGCCCCTCCACTTT. It specifies CASSIWTGSRPLHF.